This T cell receptor beta chain was observed in a study of OX40 agonist ivuxolimab in advanced cancers. Overall study context: Given to patients was ivuxolimab, an agonistic anti-OX40 (CD134) antibody. Those enrolled were approximately 78% male, with a mean age of around 57 years and ages from about 20 to 80. Study-wide results and limits: Normalized T-cell clonal expansion was also low in a subset of nonresponders. Among the lowest peripheral clonal expansion occurred in 0.1-3.0 mg/kg partial responders.

Libraries were prepared by immunoSEQ multiplex PCR; TCRdb keeps only in-frame clonotypes and omits some of them. Seen here are 20,000 to 25,000 clones, around two thirds observed once, and the top ten hold 18%. Comment on this clone: Its matching antigen is unknown.

This receptor was taken from an adult with an advanced solid tumor such as melanoma, head and neck, liver or kidney cancer. The specimen was CD4+ or CD8+ T cells sorted from blood, collected in a trial of the OX40 agonist ivuxolimab.

The CDR3, as DNA: TGTGCCAGCAGCTCCCAGCGGGGCAGGGTGAACACTGAAGCTTTCTTT. Encoded protein: CASSSQRGRVNTEAFF. J is TRBJ1-1 and V is TRBV7-9, with D tentatively TRBD1 (5 bases). Germline assignment: CDR1 SEHNR and CDR2 FQNEAQ (reference sequence). Deletions cut 4 bases from V and 0 bases from J, with 15 bases between. This CDR3 is built from 16 residues.